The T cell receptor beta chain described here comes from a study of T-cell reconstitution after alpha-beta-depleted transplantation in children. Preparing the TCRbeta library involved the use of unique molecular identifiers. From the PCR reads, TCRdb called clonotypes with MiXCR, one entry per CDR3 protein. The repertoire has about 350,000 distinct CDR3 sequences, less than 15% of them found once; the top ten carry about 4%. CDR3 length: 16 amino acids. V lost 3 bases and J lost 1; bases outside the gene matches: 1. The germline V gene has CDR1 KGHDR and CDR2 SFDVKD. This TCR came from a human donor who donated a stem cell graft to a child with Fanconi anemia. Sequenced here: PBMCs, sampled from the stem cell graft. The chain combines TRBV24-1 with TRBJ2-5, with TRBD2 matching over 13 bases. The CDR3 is CATSDGTSGVQETQYF. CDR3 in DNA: TGTGCCACCAGTGATGGGACTAGCGGGGTCCAAGAGACCCAGTACTTC.